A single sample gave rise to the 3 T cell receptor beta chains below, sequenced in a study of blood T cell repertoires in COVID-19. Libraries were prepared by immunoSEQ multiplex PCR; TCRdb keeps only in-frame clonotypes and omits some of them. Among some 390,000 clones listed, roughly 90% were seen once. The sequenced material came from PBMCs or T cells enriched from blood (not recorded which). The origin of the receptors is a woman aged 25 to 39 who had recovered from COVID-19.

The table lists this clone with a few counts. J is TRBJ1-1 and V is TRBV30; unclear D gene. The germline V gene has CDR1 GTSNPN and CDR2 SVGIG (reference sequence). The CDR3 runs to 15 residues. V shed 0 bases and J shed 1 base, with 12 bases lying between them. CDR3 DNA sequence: TGTGCCTGGAGTGTACTTCTTCGGGGGAACACTGAAGCTTTCTTT. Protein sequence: CAWSVLLRGNTEAFF.

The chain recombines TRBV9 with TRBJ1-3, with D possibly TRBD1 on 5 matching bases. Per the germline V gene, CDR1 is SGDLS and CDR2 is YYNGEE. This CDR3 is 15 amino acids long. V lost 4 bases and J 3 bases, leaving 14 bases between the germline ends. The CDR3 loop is CASSPPVTDGNTIYF. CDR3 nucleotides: TGTGCCAGCAGCCCACCTGTGACAGATGGAAACACCATATATTTT.

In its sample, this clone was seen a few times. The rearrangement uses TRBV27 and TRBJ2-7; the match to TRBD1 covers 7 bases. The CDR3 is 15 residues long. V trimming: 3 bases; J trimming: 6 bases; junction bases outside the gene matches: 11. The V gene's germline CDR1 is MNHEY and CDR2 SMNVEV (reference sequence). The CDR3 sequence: CASSLLGQVGVEQYF. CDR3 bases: TGTGCCAGCAGTTTGTTAGGACAGGTCGGGGTCGAGCAGTACTTC.